These 20 T cell receptor beta chains were all obtained from the same sample, sequenced in a study of T cell clonality in common variable immunodeficiency. Measured with immunoSEQ multiplex PCR; TCRdb has only the in-frame clones, and not every one. The sample has 52,000 or so clones, none seen only once. Sequenced material: peripheral blood mononuclear cells. The receptors originated from a person between 18 and 69 years old in good health.

This clone showed up just a few times. CDR3 amino acids: CASSPVAGAPHEQFF. The part of the CDR3 DNA that was read is TGTGCCAGCAGCCCCGTAGCGGGAGCCCCGCATGAG. V and J are TRBV5-4 and TRBJ2-1; 9 nucleotides align to TRBD2. Coverage ceases 3 residues before the CDR3 finishes, and the germline J gene fills in the end. Germline V gives CDR1 SGHNT, CDR2 YYREEE (reference sequence). The CDR3 runs 15 residues. V was pared by 4 bases and J by 8 bases, with 10 bases of the junction left unmatched.

At least ten counts were recorded for this clone. The read finishes 3 residues shy of the CDR3 end, and the germline J gene is used to complete it. The rearrangement links TRBV5-1 to TRBJ2-5, with 7 bases that match TRBD2. Trimming took 1 base from V and 4 from J; bases not matched to a gene: 7. Looked up from germline, CDR1 is SGHRS and CDR2 is YFSETQ. The CDR3 extends over 15 amino acids. CDR3 sequence reads: CASSLREGGGETQYF. The DNA read from the CDR3 is TGCGCCAGCAGCTTGAGGGAGGGCGGGGGAGAGACC.

Comment on this clone: The CDR3 extends 3 residues past the end of the read, so its final part is completed from the germline J gene. The chain is built from TRBV7-6 and TRBJ1-2; D perhaps matches TRBD1 (5 bases). The length of the CDR3 is 13 residues. CDR1 is SGHVS and CDR2 is FNYEAQ in the germline V gene. The CDR3 here is CASSANRNYDYTF. The DNA read from the CDR3 is TGTGCCAGCAGCGCCAACAGGAACTACGAC.

Worth noting for this clone: The DNA ends 3 residues before the CDR3 does, and the rest of the CDR3 is filled in from the germline J gene. The genes are TRBV7-6 and TRBJ2-3; 10 bases line up with TRBD2. Per germline, CDR1 SGHVS and CDR2 FNYEAQ. There are 15 residues in the CDR3. CDR3 DNA (partial): TGTGCCAGCAGCTTATTAGCGGGGGGTCCGGAGACG. Encoded protein: CASSLLAGGPET. The CDR3 in its entirety is CASSLLAGGPETQYF.

Regarding this clone: Read data end 3 residues before the CDR3 end; the end is taken from the germline J gene. V usage is TRBV5-1 and J usage is TRBJ1-1; a possible D gene is TRBD1 (5 bases). The germline V and J ends were trimmed by 3 bases and 1 base, with 13 bases remaining between them. From germline, CDR1 is SGHRS and CDR2 YFSETQ. The CDR3 consists of 15 residues. The CDR3 DNA, read in part, is TGCGCCAGCAGCTCTATGGAGGGGCAGAACACTGAA. Its translation is CASSSMEGQNTE. In full, the CDR3 reads CASSSMEGQNTEAFF.

This clone was seen many times. The CDR3 end is not reached by the read, which stops 3 residues before it; the germline J gene fills it in. The chain links TRBV19 to TRBJ2-5; TRBD2 agrees at 12 bases. Germline V gives CDR1 LNHDA, CDR2 SQIVND (reference sequence). This CDR3 spans 16 amino acids. After removal of 5 bases from V and 2 bases from J, the junction contained 6 bases not matched to a gene. The CDR3: CASSLAGGPGQETQYF. Partial CDR3 DNA: TGTGCCAGTAGTCTAGCGGGGGGGCCGGGGCAAGAGACC.

In its sample, this clone was seen many times. The CDR3 DNA, read in part, is TGTGCCATCAGTGAGACCACAAAACCCTACAATGAG. It specifies CAISETTKPYNE. The whole CDR3 is CAISETTKPYNEQFF. V and J are TRBV10-3 and TRBJ2-1, with D hard to call. The read gets to within 3 residues of the CDR3 end, and the germline J gene fills in the rest. V lost 2 bases to trimming and J lost 2 bases, with 10 bases between them. The CDR3 totals 15 residues. CDR1 is ENHRY, CDR2 SYGVKD, per germline.

As for this clone: The CDR3 goes on 3 residues after the read ends, and that part is filled in from the germline J gene. The gene calls are TRBV19 and TRBJ1-2, with D hard to call. CDR1 and CDR2 (germline): LNHDA, SQIVND (reference sequence). The CDR3 runs to 17 residues. This chain's CDR3 is CASSMSFEAATYNDYTF. The sequenced part of the CDR3 DNA is TGTGCCAGTAGTATGAGTTTCGAAGCGGCCACCTACAATGAC. The complete variable domain, with remaining parts taken from reference TRBV19 and TRBJ1-2, reads DGGITQSPKYLFRKEGQNVTLSCEQNLNHDAMYWYRQDPGQGLRLIYYSQIVNDFQKGDIAEGYSVSREKKESFPLTVTSAQKNPTAFYLCASSMSFEAATYNDYTFGSGTRLTVV.

As regards this clone: The read gets to within 3 residues of the CDR3 end, and the germline J gene fills in the rest. The chain recombines TRBV6-2 or TRBV6-3 with TRBJ2-3; 8 bases agree with TRBD2. Germline-derived CDR1 and CDR2 are MNHEY and SVGEGT. The CDR3 is 17 amino acids. CDR3 DNA (partial): TGTGCCAGCAGTTACACCGGGGGGGGTTATAGCAATCAGCCG. This sequence encodes CASSYTGGGYSNQP. The full CDR3 is CASSYTGGGYSNQPQYF.

This clone was seen many times. Read data end 3 residues before the CDR3 end; the end is taken from the germline J gene. V usage is TRBV20-1 and J usage is TRBJ1-2, with TRBD1 as a possible D gene (6 bases). Trimming shortened V by 6 bases and J by 4 bases, and 21 bases separated the two germline ends. Germline CDR1 is DFQATT and CDR2 is SNEGSKA (reference sequence). CDR3 length: 15 residues. The part of the CDR3 DNA that was read is TGCAGTGCCCTATTTCCAAGACAGGTTGGCTATGGC. Translation gives CSALFPRQVGYG. The entire CDR3 is CSALFPRQVGYGYTF.

This clone was observed many times. The DNA ends 3 residues before the CDR3 does, and the rest of the CDR3 is filled in from the germline J gene. Other DNA sequences within the sample encode an identical CDR3. V is TRBV3-1 (or the pseudogene TRBV3-2) and J is TRBJ2-7; D call uncertain. V was pared by 4 bases and J by 0 bases, with 10 bases between. CDR1 is LGHDT and CDR2 is YNNKEL in the germline V gene (reference sequence). The CDR3 sequence is 14 residues long. CDR3 amino acids: CASSRPQSSYEQYF. The sequenced CDR3 bases are TGTGCCAGCAGCCGCCCACAGAGCTCCTACGAG.

This clone was recorded many times. Sequencing ends 3 residues short of the CDR3 end; the germline J gene provides the rest. The V call is TRBV10-3, the J call TRBJ1-1; 8 nucleotides match TRBD1. CDR3 length: 16 residues. Germline CDR1 and CDR2: ENHRY and SYGVKD. The ends lost 4 bases at V and 3 bases at J; junction bases unmatched: 10. CDR3 DNA, as far as it was read: TGTGCCATCAGTGGGTCCGAGACAGGGGTAGACACTGAA. Its translation is CAISGSETGVDTE. The entire CDR3 reads CAISGSETGVDTEAFF.

This clone showed up many times. Read sequence stops 3 residues before the CDR3 end, and the germline J gene provides the missing end. J is TRBJ1-5 and V is TRBV2; 7 nucleotides match TRBD1. This CDR3 is built from 18 residues. CDR1 SNHLY and CDR2 FYNNEI come from the germline V gene. With 0 bases clipped from V and 0 bases from J, the junction kept 8 bases outside the gene matches. This CDR3 is CASSEASGTAYSNQPQHF. Partial CDR3 DNA: TGTGCCAGCAGTGAAGCGTCGGGGACAGCTTATAGCAATCAGCCC.

This clone was found many times. The read is 3 residues too short to cover the CDR3 end, so that end is filled in from the germline J gene. The V and J genes are TRBV24-1 and TRBJ2-1, with TRBD1 matching over 7 bases. V dropped 2 bases and J dropped 6; count of bases not matched to a gene: 9. The CDR3 extends over 16 amino acids. Germline CDR1 KGHDR, CDR2 SFDVKD. The CDR3 DNA, read in part, is TGTGCCACCAGTGATTCGAGGGGGCGCACGGTCAATGAG. Protein product: CATSDSRGRTVNE. The full CDR3 protein reads CATSDSRGRTVNEQFF.

Many counts were recorded for this clone. The observed sequence ends 3 residues before the CDR3 terminus, with the missing tail filled in from the germline J gene. The chain employs TRBV20-1 and TRBJ2-7, with 9 bases that match TRBD1. Germline-derived CDR1 and CDR2 are DFQATT and SNEGSKA (reference sequence). This CDR3 comprises 14 residues. V shed 6 bases and J 3 bases; nucleotides not matched to a gene: 9. CDR3 DNA (partial): TGCAGTGCCCCCTGGGGGACAGGGAACTACGAG. Translating gives CSAPWGTGNYE. The full CDR3 is CSAPWGTGNYEQYF.

Many counts were recorded for this clone. The missing CDR3 end, 3 residues past where the read stops, is filled in from the germline J gene. This chain joins TRBV6-4 and TRBJ2-3; 7 bases are shared with TRBD2. The junction had 10 bases not matched to a gene; V was cut back by 6 bases and J by 4 bases. Looked up from germline, CDR1 is MRHNA and CDR2 is SNTAGT. The CDR3 is 15 amino acids. The CDR3 DNA, read in part, is TGTGCCAGCAGCTTCAGCGGGGATGAGGCAGATACG. It translates to CASSFSGDEADT. The full CDR3 is CASSFSGDEADTQYF.

The sample holds many counts of this clone. The read stops 3 residues short of the end of the CDR3; the missing end is completed from the germline J gene. The V call is TRBV11-2, the J call TRBJ2-5; a weak D match, TRBD1 (7 bases). The CDR3 extends over 15 amino acids. CDR1 and CDR2 from the germline V gene are SGHAT and FQNNGV. V was pared by 3 bases and J by 7 bases, with 18 bases between. CDR3 bases read: TGTGCCAGCAGCTTTCTACAGGGGCTGGGGGGGACC. As protein: CASSFLQGLGGT. The full CDR3 sequence reads CASSFLQGLGGTQYF.

This clone was counted ten times or more. Read data end 3 residues before the CDR3 end; the end is taken from the germline J gene. The chain is built from TRBV20-1 and TRBJ2-4; 7 positions match TRBD2. The CDR3 contains 15 residues. Germline values: CDR1 DFQATT, CDR2 SNEGSKA (reference sequence). The CDR3: CSARVGGGLQETQYF. Partial CDR3 DNA: TGCAGTGCTAGAGTGGGGGGGGGTTTACAAGAGACT.

The sample holds many counts of this clone. CDR3 DNA, as far as it was read: TGTGCCAGCAGTACGACAGGGGACAGCTCCTACAATGAG. This codes for CASSTTGDSSYNE. The complete CDR3 sequence is CASSTTGDSSYNEQFF. The chain has TRBV12-3 or TRBV12-4 and TRBJ2-1; 8 nucleotides agree with TRBD1. Read data end 3 residues before the CDR3 end; the end is taken from the germline J gene. J lost 0 bases, V lost 5 bases, and 6 bases had no gene match. CDR3 size: 16 residues.

This clone was detected many times. The read falls 3 residues short of the CDR3 end, and the missing part is taken from the germline J gene. The chain joins TRBV20-1 to TRBJ1-2; 10 nucleotides match TRBD1. Germline lookup yields CDR1 DFQATT and CDR2 SNEGSKA (reference sequence). The CDR3 extends over 16 amino acids. The part of the CDR3 DNA that was read is TGCAGTGCTAGAGGGGGACAGGGGACCGAGTCCTACGAC. Translated, it gives CSARGGQGTESYD. The whole CDR3 reads CSARGGQGTESYDYTF.